The 12 T cell receptor beta chains given below trace back to one sample, sequenced in a study of metastatic and nonmetastatic thyroid tumors (TCRdb year 2020). Before undergoing thyroid surgery, none of the patients had been given any kind of treatment. Library method: PCR. Sequencing was carried out with an Illumina HiSeq 4000. TCRdb applied fastp at Q25 and MiXCR to the public reads, then kept only in-frame beta chains. The sample table shows tens of thousands of clones, and approximately 11% are seen once. The ten biggest clones cover 25% to 35% of the sample. The sample comprised blood. Receptor source: a female donor with papillary thyroid cancer or a benign thyroid nodule (not recorded which). Some clones in this sample may be carry-over from other donors' samples.

The count of this clone is one. This chain uses TRBV4-2 with TRBJ2-3, with D uncertain. Germline V gives CDR1 LGHNA, CDR2 YNFKEQ. The V end lost 0 bases, the J end lost 0 bases, and 7 bases lay between the germline ends. This CDR3 region has 15 residues. CDR3 nucleotide sequence: TGTGCCAGCAGCCAAGAAGGTACTAGCACAGATACGCAGTATTTT. Translation gives CASSQEGTSTDTQYF.

Ten or more counts support this clone. The rearrangement uses TRBV3-1 and TRBJ2-5; perhaps TRBD2 as D (6 bases). There are 18 residues in the CDR3. V was clipped by 0 bases and J by 5 bases, with 22 bases between them. Germline loops: CDR1 LGHDT, CDR2 YNNKEL (reference sequence). CDR3 sequence (DNA): TGTGCCAGCAGCCAAGACTGGGCTAGACGGGGGTTGTGGGAGACCCAGTACTTC. This sequence encodes CASSQDWARRGLWETQYF.

In this sample, this clone turned up many times. The chain joins TRBV29-1 to TRBJ1-2; D is ambiguous. V shed 7 bases and J shed 0 bases, with 18 bases lying between them. CDR3 length: 15 residues. Germline-derived CDR1 and CDR2 are SQVTM and ANQGSEA. The CDR3 DNA reads TGCAGCGCCTCCAGCATCACCGAAGCTAACTATGGCTACACCTTC. Its protein is CSASSITEANYGYTF.

About this clone: The sample has other DNA sequences that encode this CDR3 too. The chain combines TRBV11-2 with TRBJ2-3; 8 bases agree with TRBD1. The CDR3 has 16 amino acids. In germline, CDR1 is SGHAT, CDR2 FQNNGV. V shed 2 bases and J 5 bases; nucleotides not matched to a gene: 9. CDR3 loop: CASSLRTGGPGDTQYF. The CDR3 nucleotides read TGTGCCAGCAGCTTAAGAACAGGGGGACCGGGAGATACGCAGTATTTT.

This clone occurred many times. V and J are TRBV6-6 and TRBJ2-1, with a weak D call TRBD1 (5 bases). The CDR3 runs 18 residues. Germline V lookup: CDR1 MNHNY, CDR2 SVGAGI (reference sequence). The V end lost 4 bases, the J end lost 0 bases, and 19 bases lay between the germline ends. The CDR3 region has the DNA TGTGCCAGCAGTTCCTTTTTGAAGGGGCATAGCTCCTACAATGAGCAGTTCTTC. Its translation: CASSSFLKGHSSYNEQFF.

This clone was observed at least ten times. The chain links TRBV19 to TRBJ2-3, with 11 bases aligning to TRBD1. CDR1 is LNHDA and CDR2 is SQIVND in the germline V gene (reference sequence). The CDR3 spans 15 residues. J gave up 2 bases and V 6 bases, and 4 bases lay outside the gene matches. The CDR3 reads CASRRTGGTTDTQYF. CDR3 bases: TGTGCCAGTAGGCGGACAGGGGGCACCACAGATACGCAGTATTTT.

This clone was seen ten or more times. The chain links TRBV4-2 to TRBJ2-7; 11 nucleotides line up with TRBD2. This CDR3 has 14 residues. Losses at the gene ends were 3 bases for V and 7 bases for J; bases not matched to a gene: 5. CDR1 and CDR2 (germline): LGHNA, YNFKEQ. For the CDR3, the DNA is TGTGCCAGCAGCCAGACTAGCGGGATCTATGAGCAGTACTTC. This translates into CASSQTSGIYEQYF.

This clone was picked up many times. This sample also contains other DNA sequences that code for the same CDR3. J is TRBJ2-1 and V is TRBV29-1; unclear D gene. Looked up from germline, CDR1 is SQVTM and CDR2 is ANQGSEA. This CDR3 is 13 amino acids long. V was clipped by 7 bases and J by 7 bases, with 17 bases between them. CDR3 protein: CSGLKGLLNEQFF. CDR3 nucleotides: TGCAGCGGGTTAAAGGGCCTGCTGAATGAGCAGTTCTTC.

Many counts were recorded for this clone. This sequence joins TRBV15 and TRBJ1-4; D is ambiguous. Between the trimmed V and J ends, which lost 3 bases and 7 bases, there was a span of 12 bases. CDR1 and CDR2 (germline): LNHNV, YYDKDF (reference sequence). The CDR3 covers 14 residues. CDR3 amino acids: CATSSGISREKLFF. In nucleotides, the CDR3 is TGTGCCACCAGCAGCGGTATATCGCGTGAAAAACTGTTTTTT.

About this clone: Lacking the conserved final phenylalanine or tryptophan, this CDR3 likely reflects a read error. CDR3 in amino acids: CASSQGASYNSPLHS. The CDR3 nucleotides are TGCGCCAGCAGCCAAGGAGCAAGCTATAATTCACCCCTCCACTCT. The rearrangement joins TRBV4-1 to TRBJ1-6; D unresolved. In germline, CDR1 is MGHRA, CDR2 YSYEKL. This CDR3 spans 15 amino acids. V was trimmed by 1 base and J by 3 bases, leaving 7 bases between them.

This clone was picked up many times. This clone may be a read error of a much larger clone one base away. Other DNA sequences in this specimen translate into the identical CDR3. The V call is TRBV15, the J call TRBJ2-1; 8 positions agree with TRBD2. The CDR3 sequence is 14 residues long. Germline lookup yields CDR1 LNHNV and CDR2 YYDKDF (reference sequence). The CDR3 reads CATSSEREFGEQFF. Written as DNA, the CDR3 is TGCGCCACCAGCTCTGAGCGGGAGTTCGGTGAGCAGTTCTTC.

This clone was recorded many times. V usage is TRBV2 and J usage is TRBJ2-7, with a possible D match to TRBD2 (6 bases). Trimming pared 1 base from V and 5 bases from J, leaving 18 bases between. This CDR3 comprises 16 residues. Germline V gene data show CDR1 as SNHLY and CDR2 as FYNNEI. This chain's CDR3 is CASSEVESGRAHEQYF. The CDR3 DNA is TGTGCCAGCAGTGAAGTAGAGAGCGGGCGTGCCCACGAGCAGTACTTC.